Below are 17 T cell receptor beta chains sequenced from a single sample in a study of cytomegalovirus exposure and HLA in healthy donors. It was with 60 Vbeta and 13 Jbeta primers that the PCR ran. The table came from immunoSEQ multiplex PCR; TCRdb's copy has only in-frame clones and leaves some out. Altogether around 150,000 clones are present, about 80% being singletons, with the ten largest covering more than 2%. The sample consisted of PBMCs. The receptors were sampled from a man aged 50-60 years in good health and CMV-seropositive.

This chain links TRBV4-2 with TRBJ2-1; 8 nucleotides match TRBD2. Germline trimming cut 4 bases from V and 4 bases from J; bases unmatched to any gene: 6. Germline loops: CDR1 LGHNA, CDR2 YNFKEQ. The CDR3 covers 15 residues. The CDR3 sequence is CASSPSSGLYNEQFF. The CDR3 DNA sequence: TGTGCCAGCAGCCCCTCTAGCGGGTTATACAATGAGCAGTTCTTC.

The chain carries TRBV7-7 and TRBJ1-1; 8 bases map to TRBD1. The length of the CDR3 is 17 residues. CDR1 and CDR2 from the germline V gene are SSHAT and FNYEAQ (reference sequence). The CDR3 protein is CASVWNRGKTGAAEAFF. CDR3 coding DNA: TGTGCTAGCGTATGGAACCGGGGGAAGACAGGGGCAGCTGAAGCTTTCTTT. Complete variable domain (other parts from reference TRBV7-7 and TRBJ1-1): GAGVSQSPRYKVTKRGQDVTLRCDPISSHATLYWYQQALGQGPEFLTYFNYEAQPDKSGLPSDRFSAERPEGSISTLTIQRTEQRDSAMYRCASVWNRGKTGAAEAFFGQGTRLTVV.

Only a few counts were recorded for this clone. The rearrangement links TRBV4-3 to TRBJ2-2; D is undetermined. The CDR3 has 15 residues. With 0 bases removed from V and 6 bases from J, the gap between germline ends came to 11 bases. The germline V gene encodes CDR1 LGHNA and CDR2 YSLEER. In DNA form, the CDR3 reads TGCGCCAGCAGCCAAGACAGGATGATGTCCGGGGAGCTGTTTTTT. Protein: CASSQDRMMSGELFF.

In its sample, this clone was seen once. The V gene is TRBV6-1, the J gene TRBJ2-1; 10 bases map to TRBD1. This CDR3 spans 15 amino acids. The germline CDR1 and CDR2 sequences are MNHNS and SASEGT. The junction had 7 bases not matched to a gene; V was cut back by 5 bases and J by 6 bases. CDR3 coding DNA: TGTGCCAGCAGTTTTGGGACAGGGGACGTCAATGAGCAGTTCTTC. It translates to CASSFGTGDVNEQFF.

V gene TRBV11-2 combines with J gene TRBJ2-5, with 9 bases identical to TRBD1. Trimming took 5 bases from V and 6 from J; bases not matched to a gene: 10. The germline gives CDR1 SGHAT, CDR2 FQNNGV. This CDR3 is 15 amino acids long. CDR3 amino acids: CASSTGQGLTKTQYF. The CDR3 coding sequence is TGTGCCAGCAGCACGGGACAGGGTCTTACCAAGACCCAGTACTTC.

V usage is TRBV5-6 and J usage is TRBJ2-1; 10 bases align to TRBD2. V dropped 0 bases and J dropped 9; count of bases not matched to a gene: 18. The CDR3 length is 19 residues. Germline CDR1 is SGHDT and CDR2 is YYEEEE. CDR3 amino acids: CASSLAGSGGAILSFEQFF. The CDR3 DNA sequence: TGTGCCAGCAGCTTGGCCGGGAGCGGGGGGGCTATTTTAAGCTTTGAGCAGTTCTTC.

J is TRBJ2-5 and V is TRBV7-2, with TRBD2 identical over 9 bases. CDR3 length: 17 amino acids. V was pared by 5 bases and J by 5 bases, with 15 bases of the junction left unmatched. Germline V gene sequence: CDR1 SGHTA, CDR2 FQGNSA. The CDR3 sequence is CASSLHPRGGLRETQYF. CDR3 DNA sequence: TGTGCCAGCAGCCTACATCCGCGGGGGGGCCTTCGGGAGACCCAGTACTTC.

V and J are TRBV4-3 and TRBJ2-1, with 13 bases matching TRBD2. J lost 8 bases, V lost 0 bases, and 4 bases had no gene match. Germline V gives CDR1 LGHNA, CDR2 YSLEER. The CDR3 is 16 residues long. Here the CDR3 DNA reads TGCGCCAGCAGCCAAGAGACTAGCGGGGGGAAGGATGAGCAGTTCTTC. It yields the protein CASSQETSGGKDEQFF.

The rearrangement uses TRBV6-5 and TRBJ2-7, with a weak D call TRBD1 (5 bases). The V gene lost 2 bases and the J gene lost 0 bases, with 11 bases spanning the gap. The germline CDR1 and CDR2 sequences are MNHEY and SVGAGI. The CDR3 consists of 15 residues. CDR3 DNA: TGTGCCAGCAGTTACAGGGGAATTAGCTCCTACGAGCAGTACTTC. Amino acid sequence: CASSYRGISSYEQYF.

This clone came up a few times. The chain employs TRBV6-4 and TRBJ2-2; the match to TRBD1 covers 8 bases. CDR1 and CDR2 from the germline V gene are MRHNA and SNTAGT. CDR3 length: 14 amino acids. V lost 6 bases and J lost 5; bases outside the gene matches: 5. As DNA, the CDR3 is TGTGCCAGCAGAACGACAGGGGATACCGGGGAGCTGTTTTTT. Its translation: CASRTTGDTGELFF.

The chain has TRBV6-9 and TRBJ2-7; D gene unclear. CDR1 is MNHGY and CDR2 is SVAAGI in the germline V gene. The CDR3 contains 9 residues. Written as DNA, the CDR3 is TGTCCACTCTCCTACGAGCAGTACTTC. It yields the protein CPLSYEQYF.

The CDR3 protein is CASSKTGVASGANVLTF. The CDR3 coding sequence is TGTGCCAGCAGCAAGACAGGGGTCGCCTCTGGGGCCAACGTCCTGACTTTC. The chain uses TRBV7-9 and TRBJ2-6; 8 nucleotides agree with TRBD1. Germline V gene data show CDR1 as SEHNR and CDR2 as FQNEAQ (reference sequence). This CDR3 contains 17 residues. Germline trimming cut 5 bases from V and 0 bases from J; bases unmatched to any gene: 6.

The chain has TRBV7-9 and TRBJ2-7; the match to TRBD2 covers 11 bases. Unmatched junction bases numbered 9, after V lost 6 bases and J lost 2 bases. The CDR3 has 16 residues. CDR1 and CDR2 (germline): SEHNR, FQNEAQ (reference sequence). In DNA form, the CDR3 reads TGTGCCAGCAGACCAAAGACTAGCGGGGAGGCCTACGAGCAGTACTTC. Residues: CASRPKTSGEAYEQYF.

For the CDR3, the DNA is TGTGCCAGCAGTTACTCGATTGCAGGGGATCAGCCCCAGCATTTT. It yields the protein CASSYSIAGDQPQHF. The rearrangement uses TRBV6-5 and TRBJ1-5; D may be TRBD1 (6 bases). V lost 0 bases, J lost 5 bases, and 11 bases lay in between. The V gene's germline CDR1 is MNHEY and CDR2 SVGAGI. CDR3 size: 15 residues.

V gene TRBV10-3 combines with J gene TRBJ2-7; weak D call: TRBD1 (5 bases). The CDR3 has 12 residues. Germline V lookup: CDR1 ENHRY, CDR2 SYGVKD. With 5 bases removed from V and 3 bases from J, the gap between germline ends came to 8 bases. CDR3 loop: CAISTQGYEQYF. In nucleotides, the CDR3 is TGTGCCATCAGTACCCAGGGCTACGAGCAGTACTTC.

The chain uses TRBV18 and TRBJ2-7; TRBD1 matches at 10 bases. Unmatched junction bases numbered 6, after V lost 3 bases and J lost 7 bases. The CDR3 contains 14 residues. Germline assignment: CDR1 KGHSH and CDR2 LQKENI. The CDR3 sequence is CASSPPGQGGEQYF. CDR3 nucleotides: TGTGCCAGCTCACCCCCAGGACAGGGGGGAGAGCAGTACTTC.

V is TRBV18 and J is TRBJ1-2; 7 bases match TRBD1. In germline, CDR1 is KGHSH, CDR2 LQKENI. Unmatched junction bases numbered 3, after V lost 6 bases and J lost 2 bases. The CDR3 runs 13 residues. The CDR3 spells CASSTRGNYGYTF. DNA of the CDR3: TGTGCCAGCTCCACCAGGGGGAACTATGGCTACACCTTC.